The 18 T cell receptor beta chains presented below share a single source sample, sequenced in a study of OX40 agonist ivuxolimab in advanced cancers. TCRdb's table, derived via immunoSEQ multiplex PCR, lists solely in-frame clones and lacks some. The table lists approximately 50,000 clones, approximately 84% of them singletons. The starting material was CD4+ or CD8+ T cells sorted from blood, obtained in a trial of the OX40 agonist ivuxolimab. The receptors originated from an adult with an advanced solid tumor such as melanoma, head and neck, liver or kidney cancer.

The chain combines TRBV19 with TRBJ1-3; TRBD1 matches at 8 bases. From germline, CDR1 is LNHDA and CDR2 SQIVND (reference sequence). This CDR3 contains 16 residues. V shed 3 bases and J 0 bases; nucleotides not matched to a gene: 4. The CDR3 DNA reads TGTGCCAGTAGTATCCCAGGGGGCCTCTCTGGAAACACCATATATTTT. It codes for CASSIPGGLSGNTIYF.

CDR3 sequence: CASSPQTGAREKLFF. CDR3 coding DNA: TGTGCCAGCTCACCACAGACGGGGGCGAGGGAAAAACTGTTTTTT. The chain uses TRBV18 and TRBJ1-4; a possible D gene is TRBD1 (6 bases). The CDR3 sequence is 15 residues long. The V gene lost 1 base and the J gene lost 8 bases, with 14 bases spanning the gap. Germline loops: CDR1 KGHSH, CDR2 LQKENI.

This sequence joins TRBV19 and TRBJ2-2; 9 nucleotides align to TRBD1. V lost 4 bases to trimming and J lost 6 bases; unmatched junction nucleotides: 3. The germline V gene encodes CDR1 LNHDA and CDR2 SQIVND (reference sequence). The CDR3 is made up of 14 amino acids. In DNA form, the CDR3 reads TGTGCCAGTAGTAGGACAGGGGAGGCCGGGGAGCTGTTTTTT. Protein sequence: CASSRTGEAGELFF.

This clone was seen just once. V and J are TRBV9 and TRBJ2-1; 13 bases map to TRBD2. Looked up from germline, CDR1 is SGDLS and CDR2 is YYNGEE. V was pared by 4 bases and J by 3 bases, with 4 bases of the junction left unmatched. This CDR3 has 16 amino acids. CDR3 DNA: TGTGCCAGCAGCCTACTAGCGGGAGGGTTCTACAATGAGCAGTTCTTC. Translating it yields CASSLLAGGFYNEQFF.

This clone was counted a single time. V and J are TRBV6-1 and TRBJ1-1, with D maybe TRBD1 (5 bases). The CDR3 is 11 residues long. The germline V and J ends were trimmed by 3 bases and 11 bases, with 10 bases remaining between them. The germline gives CDR1 MNHNS, CDR2 SASEGT. This CDR3 is CASSESGRAFF. The DNA of the CDR3 is TGTGCCAGCAGTGAGTCAGGGAGGGCTTTCTTT.

The chain recombines TRBV6-1 with TRBJ2-7, with D perhaps TRBD1 (5 bases). Germline V gives CDR1 MNHNS, CDR2 SASEGT. The CDR3 contains 15 residues. The V gene lost 11 bases and the J gene lost 5 bases, with 25 bases spanning the gap. CDR3 bases: TGTGCCTCAGCAAACGGAAGACAGCCCCACCACGAGCAGTACTTC. It translates to CASANGRQPHHEQYF.

The V call is TRBV15, the J call TRBJ2-7, with 11 positions matching TRBD1. From germline, CDR1 is LNHNV and CDR2 YYDKDF (reference sequence). The J segment lost 7 bases and the V segment lost 1 base, leaving 6 bases of the junction unmatched. The CDR3 is 15 residues long. The CDR3: CATSRGGQGALEQYF. CDR3 nucleotides: TGTGCCACCAGCAGAGGCGGACAGGGGGCGCTTGAGCAGTACTTC.

The chain couples TRBV18 to TRBJ1-4; no definite D call. Germline values: CDR1 KGHSH, CDR2 LQKENI. There are 13 residues in the CDR3. Trimming shortened V by 4 bases and J by 0 bases, and 3 bases separated the two germline ends. The CDR3 nucleotides are TGTGCCAGCTCACGGGCAACTAATGAAAAACTGTTTTTT. Its protein is CASSRATNEKLFF. The variable domain in full, completed from reference TRBV18 and TRBJ1-4, reads NAGVMQNPRHLVRRRGQEARLRCSPMKGHSHVYWYRQLPEEGLKFMVYLQKENIIDESGMPKERFSAEFPKEGPSILRIQQVVRGDSAAYFCASSRATNEKLFFGSGTQLSVL.

The V gene is TRBV18, the J gene TRBJ2-3; 10 bases are a match to TRBD2. This CDR3 is built from 17 residues. The V and J ends lost 3 bases and 4 bases, in that order; junction bases with no gene match: 10. CDR1 is KGHSH, CDR2 LQKENI, per germline. The CDR3 loop reads CASSPQSSGSGADTQYF. In nucleotides, the CDR3 is TGTGCCAGCTCACCCCAATCTAGCGGGAGTGGAGCAGATACGCAGTATTTT.

Comment on this clone: A read error may account for a junction end that differs from germline. The chain joins TRBV15 to TRBJ2-5, with D perhaps TRBD2 (5 bases). Germline V lookup: CDR1 LNHNV, CDR2 YYDKDF (reference sequence). The CDR3 spans 11 residues. CDR3 bases: TGTGCCACCAGCATGGGAGAGGCCCAGTACTTC. Protein: CATSMGEAQYF.

The V and J genes are TRBV18 and TRBJ1-5, with 7 bases aligning to TRBD1. CDR3 length: 15 amino acids. Germline values: CDR1 KGHSH, CDR2 LQKENI. J lost 3 bases, V lost 1 base, and 3 bases had no gene match. DNA of the CDR3: TGTGCCAGCTCACCACAGGGGGCCGTCAATCAGCCCCAGCATTTT. Amino acids: CASSPQGAVNQPQHF. The complete variable domain, with remaining parts taken from reference TRBV18 and TRBJ1-5, reads NAGVMQNPRHLVRRRGQEARLRCSPMKGHSHVYWYRQLPEEGLKFMVYLQKENIIDESGMPKERFSAEFPKEGPSILRIQQVVRGDSAAYFCASSPQGAVNQPQHFGDGTRLSIL.

The gene calls are TRBV7-8 and TRBJ2-1; TRBD2 matches 9 bases. Trimming cost V 5 bases and J 7 bases; bases outside gene matches: 9. The CDR3 has 15 residues. Germline V CDR1 and CDR2: SGHVS, FQNEAQ. CDR3 residues: CASSPSGRKRNEQFF. CDR3 in DNA: TGTGCCAGCAGCCCCAGCGGGAGGAAGAGGAATGAGCAGTTCTTC.

J is TRBJ2-1 and V is TRBV7-9; 7 bases match TRBD1. V was clipped by 0 bases and J by 8 bases; unmatched bases: 10. Germline V gene data show CDR1 as SEHNR and CDR2 as FQNEAQ (reference sequence). The CDR3 sequence is 16 residues long. DNA of the CDR3: TGTGCCAGCAGCTTAGCGCCACAGGGGCTTAGGGATGAGCAGTTCTTC. It encodes CASSLAPQGLRDEQFF.

The chain employs TRBV19 and TRBJ2-3; D uncertain. V lost 5 bases, J lost 3 bases, and 12 bases lay in between. Per the germline V gene, CDR1 is LNHDA and CDR2 is SQIVND (reference sequence). This CDR3 region has 14 residues. Here the CDR3 reads CASSFGELTDTQYF. In DNA form, the CDR3 reads TGTGCCAGTAGTTTTGGGGAATTGACAGATACGCAGTATTTT.

This clone was found once. The chain is built from TRBV5-5 and TRBJ2-3, with 11 bases fitting TRBD2. The CDR3 contains 16 residues. CDR1 SGHKS and CDR2 YYEKEE come from the germline V gene (reference sequence). The V gene end was trimmed by 7 bases and the J gene end by 7 bases; junction bases not matched to a gene: 14. The CDR3 is CASRSRTSGPYHTQYF. CDR3 sequence (DNA): TGTGCCAGCCGCAGCAGGACTAGCGGGCCCTATCATACGCAGTATTTT. Drawing the rest from reference TRBV5-5 and TRBJ2-3, the complete variable domain is DAGVTQSPTHLIKTRGQQVTLRCSPISGHKSVSWYQQVLGQGPQFIFQYYEKEERGRGNFPDRFSARQFPNYSSELNVNALLLGDSALYLCASRSRTSGPYHTQYFGPGTRLTVL.

The chain recombines TRBV5-1 with TRBJ1-1; 9 bases line up with TRBD1. CDR3 length: 16 amino acids. V lost 0 bases, J lost 5 bases, and 8 bases stayed unmatched. The germline gives CDR1 SGHRS, CDR2 YFSETQ. The CDR3 spells CASSLVTGQGRTEAFF. The DNA of the CDR3 is TGCGCCAGCAGCTTGGTAACGGGACAGGGTCGGACTGAAGCTTTCTTT.

The chain has TRBV6-5 and TRBJ2-3; tentative D call: TRBD2 (5 bases). The germline V gene encodes CDR1 MNHEY and CDR2 SVGAGI. The V end was cut by 5 bases, the J end by 9 bases, with 15 bases between. The length of the CDR3 is 13 residues. Here the CDR3 DNA reads TGTGCCAGCAGTGAGATAGAGGGATCCACGCAGTATTTT. Protein: CASSEIEGSTQYF.

The chain links TRBV5-4 to TRBJ2-1, with D possibly being TRBD1 or TRBD2 (5 bases each). Germline loops: CDR1 SGHNT, CDR2 YYREEE (reference sequence). V was cut by 4 bases and J by 5 bases, with 10 bases left in between. The CDR3 is 13 amino acids. CDR3 loop: CASSPGPNNEQFF. The CDR3 DNA is TGTGCCAGCAGCCCGGGACCAAACAATGAGCAGTTCTTC.